This TCR beta chain was sequenced for a study of T cell responses to AZD1222 COVID-19 vaccine (dated by TCRdb to the early 2020s). Concerning the study at large: AZD1222 recipients whose second dose came at about 4 weeks and those whose second dose came at about 12 weeks were combined into one group, since spike-specific TCR depth and breadth did not differ between the two schedules. A total of about 230 trial participants underwent TCR sequencing, of whom about 200 received two doses of AZD1222 and about 25 received two doses of the MenACWY control vaccine. Enrollment into the trials was organized by age into subgroups of 18-55, 56-69 and 70-plus years, and those subgroups contained approximately 160, 26 and 62 TCR-sequenced participants, respectively. Beyond this particular receptor, the publication reports: Vaccine-associated CD4 TCRs spanned the whole spike protein, with dominant responses in regions 160-218 and 743-854. Participants were mostly white British, with more females than males. The authors suggested clonal diversity may have been underestimated. Epitopes outside the regions mutated in the B.1.351 and B.1.1.7 variants were reportedly recognized by nearly half of the unique spike-specific TCRs. The 56-69-year group was small, and its depth increase did not reach significance, likely because of low power. No day 14 peak-response samples were available, so repertoires were characterized only after the peak T cell response. Conclusions about previously exposed vaccinees are limited, since just five to seven AZD1222 recipients were seropositive for SARS-CoV-2 at baseline. Spike-specific TCR breadth and depth rose significantly after two AZD1222 doses compared with day 0 and with MenACWY recipients.

The CDR3 regions of human TCRbeta chains were analyzed by immunosequencing. On the authors' methods: TCRs in the repertoires were compared against a reference library of SARS-CoV-2-specific TCRs that had been generated with the MIRA antigen-specificity platform. Breadth was defined as the fraction of unique TCRs that were SARS-CoV-2-associated. Depth was defined as the fraction of total T cells that were SARS-CoV-2-associated. Using the MIRA data, every spike-specific TCR was mapped to the spike region that the TCR reacted to and assigned to either a CD4 or a CD8 class. Log10-transformed breadth and depth values were compared by one-way ANOVA with Sidak's multiple comparisons tests. TCRdb took over this immuneACCESS table, retaining in-frame rearrangements with V and J assigned. Such tables are incomplete; in checked studies, under half of the missing clones stem from an unresolved V gene, and the remainder is unexplained. That table is the source of V, J and clone size, and D and trimming were worked out from the DNA. The sample table shows about 70,000 clones, and approximately 81% are seen once. Around 21% of the sample lies in the top ten.

Trimming removed 5 bases from V and 5 bases from J; the gene matches leave 8 bases unexplained. The CDR3 sequence holds 17 residues, the cysteine and phenylalanine included. The entry retains the CDR3 DNA only, 51 bases that are in frame from base 1. From a lookup of the germline V gene (reference sequence), CDR1 and CDR2 are MNHNY and SVGAGI. The sample's time point label, in plain terms: baseline before first vaccination. Vaccinee samples were obtained from the UK trials COV001 and COV002, which included a single-blind randomized controlled phase 2/3 trial of AZD1222 (ChAdOx1 nCoV-19) in healthy adults. Trial participant PBMC samples were collected at day 0 and day 28 after the second dose for TCRbeta chain sequencing. Worth noting for this clone: This clone's antigen is unknown. Base qualities are missing; no much larger clone stands one base away.

The sample was peripheral blood, taken on day 0 of AZD1222 vaccination. This clonotype originated in an adult in good health. The receptor chain draws on TRBV6-6 and TRBJ2-2, with 13 bases aligning to TRBD2. The CDR3 sequence is CASSRTWTSGRTGELFF. In nucleotide form, the sequence is TGTGCCAGCAGTCGGACTTGGACTAGCGGGAGAACCGGGGAGCTGTTTTTT.